Listed here is a single TCR beta chain. This specimen belongs to a study of blood T cell repertoires in COVID-19. Across the whole study: Italy, Spain and the United States were the sources of the convalescent and acute COVID-19 samples. Sample material is recorded as cDNA or gDNA derived from T cells, B-cell-depleted T cells, or PBMCs.

Trimming removed 4 bases at V and 7 bases at J, with 21 bases between. Germline loops: CDR1 SGHKS, CDR2 YYEKEE (reference sequence). The CDR3 has 16 amino acids. In the authors' methods: Estimation of nucleated cell counts was performed using reference gene primer amplification. Method: immunoSEQ multiplex PCR; TCRdb's copy keeps in-frame clones and lacks some. D and trimming were read from the DNA, whereas the V and J calls and clone size are those reported in that table. The sample yields more than 250,000 clones, roughly 85% seen once. The sequencing sample was made of peripheral blood. The J gene is TRBJ1-5, the V gene TRBV5-5, with unresolved D. The receptor was derived from a man aged 45 to 65 with active or convalescent COVID-19. CDR3 residues: CASSAVFRGLGQPQHF. Here the CDR3 DNA reads TGTGCCAGCAGCGCCGTATTTCGGGGTTTGGGGCAGCCCCAGCATTTT.